These 5 T cell receptor beta chains were all obtained from the same sample, sequenced in a study. TCRdb reprocessed the RT-PCR reads with MiXCR, giving one entry per CDR3 protein. The sample records about 700,000 distinct CDR3 sequences, approximately 14% being singletons. Sequences were obtained from memory CD4+ T cells from blood. These receptors were taken from a female donor in good health, serving as a healthy control.

This clonotype was counted between two and nine times. The genes are TRBV5-1 and TRBJ2-7; the match to TRBD1 covers 7 bases. The CDR3 has 14 amino acids. Trimming removed 0 bases from V and 5 bases from J; junction bases left unmatched: 5. Germline V lookup: CDR1 SGHRS, CDR2 YFSETQ. The CDR3 sequence: CASSLAQGPDEQYF. The CDR3 nucleotides are TGCGCCAGCAGCTTGGCACAGGGGCCTGACGAGCAGTACTTC.

The V call is TRBV24-1, the J call TRBJ2-2, with D possibly being TRBD1 (7 bases). In germline, CDR1 is KGHDR, CDR2 SFDVKD. V was clipped by 2 bases and J by 8 bases, with 20 bases between them. The CDR3 is made up of 17 amino acids. The CDR3 here is CATSDSTGDSTTGELFF. CDR3 DNA: TGTGCCACCAGTGATTCGACGGGGGACAGCACAACTGGGGAGCTGTTTTTT.

This clonotype has a handful of counts. The chain joins TRBV7-2 to TRBJ2-7, with TRBD1 as a possible D gene (5 bases). CDR1 and CDR2 from the germline V gene are SGHTA and FQGNSA. This CDR3 comprises 14 residues. V dropped 2 bases and J dropped 6 bases, with 14 bases sitting between them. The CDR3 here is CASSLSTQGFEQYF. CDR3 coding DNA: TGTGCCAGCAGCTTATCTACCCAGGGATTCGAGCAGTACTTC.

This clonotype has just a few counts. The chain has TRBV7-2 and TRBJ2-1, with TRBD2 as a possible D gene (6 bases). Trimming cost V 2 bases and J 3 bases, with 17 bases left between them. Germline V CDR1 and CDR2: SGHTA, FQGNSA. The CDR3 covers 17 residues. CDR3 DNA: TGTGCCAGCAGCTTAAGGCTTGGGGGGATATACTACAATGAGCAGTTCTTC. As protein: CASSLRLGGIYYNEQFF.

The table lists this clonotype with many counts. The genes are TRBV20-1 and TRBJ1-6, with 8 bases aligning to TRBD1. V was pared by 5 bases and J by 6 bases, with 9 bases of the junction left unmatched. CDR1 and CDR2 from the germline V gene are DFQATT and SNEGSKA (reference sequence). The CDR3 covers 15 residues. The CDR3 is CSASIGTGFNSPLHF. CDR3 nucleotide sequence: TGCAGTGCTTCTATCGGGACAGGATTTAATTCACCCCTCCACTTT.